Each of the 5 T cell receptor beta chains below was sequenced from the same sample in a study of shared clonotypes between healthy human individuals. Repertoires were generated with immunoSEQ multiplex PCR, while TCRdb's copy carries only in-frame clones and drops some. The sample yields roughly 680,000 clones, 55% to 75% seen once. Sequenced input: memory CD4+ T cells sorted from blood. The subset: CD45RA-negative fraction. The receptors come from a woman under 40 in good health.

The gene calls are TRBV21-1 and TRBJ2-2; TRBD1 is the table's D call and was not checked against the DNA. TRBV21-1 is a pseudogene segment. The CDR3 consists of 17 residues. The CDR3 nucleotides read TGTGCCAGCAGCAAAGCGCTTTTCAGAAAGAACACCGGGGAGCTGTTTTTT. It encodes CASSKALFRKNTGELFF.

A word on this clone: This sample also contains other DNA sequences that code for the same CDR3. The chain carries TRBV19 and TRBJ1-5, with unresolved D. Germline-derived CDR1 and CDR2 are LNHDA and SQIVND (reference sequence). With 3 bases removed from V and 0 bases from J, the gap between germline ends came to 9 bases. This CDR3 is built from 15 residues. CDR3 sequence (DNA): TGTGCCAGTAGTATCGAAGGGAATAGCAATCAGCCCCAGCATTTT. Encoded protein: CASSIEGNSNQPQHF.

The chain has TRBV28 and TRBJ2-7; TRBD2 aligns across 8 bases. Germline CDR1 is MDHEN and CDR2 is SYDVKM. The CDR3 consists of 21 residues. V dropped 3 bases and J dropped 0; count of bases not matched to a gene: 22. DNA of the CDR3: TGTGCCAGCAGTTTGGGGGGGCTTGCGGGGGGCAGGTTAAACAACTCCTACGAGCAGTACTTC. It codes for CASSLGGLAGGRLNNSYEQYF.

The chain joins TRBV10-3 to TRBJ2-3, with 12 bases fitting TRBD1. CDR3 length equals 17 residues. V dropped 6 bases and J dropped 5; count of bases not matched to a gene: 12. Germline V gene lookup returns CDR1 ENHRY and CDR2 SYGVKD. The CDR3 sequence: CAIRGGQGATAQDTQYF. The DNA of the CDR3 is TGTGCCATCAGAGGGGGACAGGGGGCCACTGCACAAGATACGCAGTATTTT.

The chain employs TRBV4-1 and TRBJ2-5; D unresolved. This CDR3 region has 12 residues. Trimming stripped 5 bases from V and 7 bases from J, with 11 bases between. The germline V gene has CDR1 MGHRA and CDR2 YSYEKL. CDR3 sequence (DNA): TGCGCCAGCAGCTCTAAGGCTGGGACCCAGTACTTC. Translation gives CASSSKAGTQYF.